This record concerns one T cell receptor beta chain sequence. Method: immunoSEQ multiplex PCR; TCRdb's copy keeps in-frame clones and lacks some. The sample holds about 84,000 clones, just over 90% seen once. This sample is part of a study of T cell responses to AZD1222 COVID-19 vaccine. V was pared by 3 bases and J by 4 bases, with 15 bases between. Per the germline V gene, CDR1 is DFQATT and CDR2 is SNEGSKA (reference sequence). The length of the CDR3 is 14 residues. This specimen was peripheral blood, taken 28 days after the second AZD1222 dose. The clonotype comes from an adult who received the AZD1222 COVID-19 vaccine. The V call is TRBV20-1, the J call TRBJ1-1; D remains ambiguous. This chain's CDR3 is CSASRPGILTEAFF. The CDR3 coding sequence is TGCAGTGCTAGTAGACCGGGGATACTCACTGAAGCTTTCTTT.